These 26 T cell receptor beta chains were all obtained from the same sample, sequenced in a study of blood T cell repertoires in COVID-19. Using immunoSEQ multiplex PCR, the repertoire was profiled, and TCRdb retains in-frame clones only, with some absent. Of more than 75,000 clones listed, around 85% were seen once; the top ten hold 16%. What was sequenced was peripheral blood. These receptors were taken from a woman older than 75 with active or convalescent COVID-19.

The chain joins TRBV19 to TRBJ1-1; tentative D call: TRBD1 (6 bases). Trimming shortened V by 6 bases and J by 1 base, and 9 bases separated the two germline ends. CDR3 length: 13 residues. The germline V gene has CDR1 LNHDA and CDR2 SQIVND (reference sequence). Here the CDR3 DNA reads TGTGCCAGTAGGAAGACAGGGAACACTGAAGCTTTCTTT. This encodes CASRKTGNTEAFF. Together with reference TRBV19 and TRBJ1-1, the CDR3 gives the full variable domain: DGGITQSPKYLFRKEGQNVTLSCEQNLNHDAMYWYRQDPGQGLRLIYYSQIVNDFQKGDIAEGYSVSREKKESFPLTVTSAQKNPTAFYLCASRKTGNTEAFFGQGTRLTVV.

V and J are TRBV18 and TRBJ2-1; 9 nucleotides line up with TRBD1. CDR3 length equals 14 residues. Germline loops: CDR1 KGHSH, CDR2 LQKENI. The V segment lost 3 bases and the J segment 7 bases; nucleotides outside the gene matches: 4. The CDR3 sequence is CASSPGQGQNEQFF. CDR3 DNA: TGTGCCAGCTCACCGGGACAGGGACAAAATGAGCAGTTCTTC.

V is TRBV19 and J is TRBJ2-2; 10 nucleotides match TRBD2. Per germline, CDR1 LNHDA and CDR2 SQIVND (reference sequence). The trim removed 9 bases at V and 6 bases at J, leaving 7 bases unmatched. The CDR3 sequence is 14 residues long. CDR3 DNA sequence: TGTGCCAGCAGGACTAGCGGTCTCGCCGGGGAGCTGTTTTTT. It specifies CASRTSGLAGELFF.

Sample share makes this clone medium-sized. J is TRBJ1-2 and V is TRBV12-5; D not resolved. The germline V and J ends were trimmed by 1 base and 4 bases, with 13 bases remaining between them. Germline values: CDR1 LGHNT, CDR2 FRNRAP. The length of the CDR3 is 15 residues. DNA of the CDR3: TGTGCTAGTGGTTTGGGCGAGGGAATCCCCTATGGCTACACCTTC. This codes for CASGLGEGIPYGYTF.

This sequence joins TRBV6-4 and TRBJ2-1; 7 bases match TRBD2. CDR3 length equals 13 residues. Germline V gene data show CDR1 as MRHNA and CDR2 as SNTAGT. V shed 6 bases and J 7 bases; nucleotides not matched to a gene: 6. In DNA, the CDR3 is TGTGCCAGCAGCTCCGGGACTACTAATGAGCAGTTCTTC. The encoded protein is CASSSGTTNEQFF.

The CDR3 reads CASSLTMDRVYGYTF. The DNA of the CDR3 is TGCGCCAGCAGCCTCACTATGGACAGGGTCTATGGCTACACCTTC. This sequence joins TRBV5-1 and TRBJ1-2; TRBD1 agrees at 8 bases. Germline CDR1 and CDR2: SGHRS and YFSETQ. The V gene end was trimmed by 4 bases and the J gene end by 4 bases; junction bases not matched to a gene: 9. The CDR3 length is 15 residues.

Note on this clone: A read error may be the cause here, since a much bigger clone is one base away. The chain employs TRBV7-9 and TRBJ2-1; 7 bases agree with TRBD2. CDR3 length: 15 amino acids. The V and J ends lost 5 bases and 0 bases, in that order; junction bases with no gene match: 4. Per the germline V gene, CDR1 is SEHNR and CDR2 is FQNEAQ (reference sequence). The CDR3 here is CASSPGGSSYNEQFF. CDR3 nucleotide sequence: TGTGCCAGCAGCCCCGGGGGGAGCTCCTACAATGAGCAGTTCTTC.

The chain uses TRBV6-4 and TRBJ2-7; TRBD1 aligns across 8 bases. Germline V gene lookup returns CDR1 MRHNA and CDR2 SNTAGT. V trimming: 8 bases; J trimming: 4 bases; junction bases outside the gene matches: 13. The CDR3 extends over 15 amino acids. CDR3 protein: CASPRQDRDPYEQYF. The DNA for the CDR3 is TGTGCCAGCCCGAGGCAGGACAGGGATCCTTACGAGCAGTACTTC.

CDR3 sequence: CASSRSGRPLSYNEQFF. CDR3 sequence (DNA): TGTGCCAGCAGCCGTAGCGGGAGGCCTCTCTCCTACAATGAGCAGTTCTTC. The rearrangement links TRBV28 to TRBJ2-1; 10 nucleotides align to TRBD2. After removal of 6 bases from V and 0 bases from J, the junction contained 8 bases not matched to a gene. Germline-derived CDR1 and CDR2 are MDHEN and SYDVKM. This CDR3 has 17 amino acids.

This clone is medium-sized within its sample. V usage is TRBV7-9 and J usage is TRBJ1-4; tentatively, D is TRBD1 (6 bases). The CDR3 runs to 12 residues. Germline V CDR1 and CDR2: SEHNR, FQNEAQ (reference sequence). V shed 4 bases and J shed 17 bases, with 17 bases lying between them. The CDR3 region has the DNA TGTGCCAGCAGCTCCTTACAGGGAATAATTTTTTTT. Protein: CASSSLQGIIFF.

The V call is TRBV11-2, the J call TRBJ1-1; TRBD1 matches at 8 bases. The CDR3 runs 14 residues. With 3 bases clipped from V and 1 base from J, the junction kept 1 base outside the gene matches. Germline V gives CDR1 SGHAT, CDR2 FQNNGV. The CDR3 sequence is CASSFGQGNTEAFF. Written as DNA, the CDR3 is TGTGCCAGCAGCTTCGGACAGGGGAACACTGAAGCTTTCTTT.

V and J are TRBV19 and TRBJ1-2, with a possible D match to TRBD1 (6 bases). V was trimmed by 7 bases and J by 4 bases, leaving 16 bases between them. Per the germline V gene, CDR1 is LNHDA and CDR2 is SQIVND (reference sequence). The CDR3 loop spans 14 amino acids. The CDR3 protein is CASTTPQGAYGYTF. CDR3 coding DNA: TGTGCCAGTACCACGCCACAGGGAGCCTATGGCTACACCTTC. Combining the CDR3 with reference TRBV19 and TRBJ1-2 gives the whole variable domain DGGITQSPKYLFRKEGQNVTLSCEQNLNHDAMYWYRQDPGQGLRLIYYSQIVNDFQKGDIAEGYSVSREKKESFPLTVTSAQKNPTAFYLCASTTPQGAYGYTFGSGTRLTVV.

This chain joins TRBV5-4 and TRBJ1-2; a possible D gene is TRBD1 (6 bases). CDR3 length equals 15 residues. Germline V gene sequence: CDR1 SGHNT, CDR2 YYREEE (reference sequence). The V and J ends lost 4 bases and 8 bases respectively, with 21 bases between them. CDR3 nucleotides: TGTGCCAGCAGCCCGCCTCGGGGGGGCGGGGAAGGCTACACCTTC. Its translation is CASSPPRGGGEGYTF.

The chain uses TRBV14 and TRBJ2-5; D possibly corresponds to TRBD1 (5 bases). Deletions cut 0 bases from V and 2 bases from J, with 16 bases between. This CDR3 has 17 residues. Germline lookup yields CDR1 SGHDN and CDR2 FVKESK. The CDR3 DNA is TGTGCCAGCAGCCAAGATAGGGGCAGCAGGTTACAAGAGACCCAGTACTTC. This gives the protein CASSQDRGSRLQETQYF.

The chain uses TRBV18 and TRBJ1-2; 10 bases match TRBD1. The V gene's germline CDR1 is KGHSH and CDR2 LQKENI. This CDR3 has 12 residues. The junction had 0 bases not matched to a gene; V was cut back by 5 bases and J by 6 bases. The CDR3 DNA reads TGTGCCAGCTCAGGGACAGGGGATGGCTACACCTTC. The encoded protein is CASSGTGDGYTF. Together with reference TRBV18 and TRBJ1-2, the CDR3 gives the full variable domain: NAGVMQNPRHLVRRRGQEARLRCSPMKGHSHVYWYRQLPEEGLKFMVYLQKENIIDESGMPKERFSAEFPKEGPSILRIQQVVRGDSAAYFCASSGTGDGYTFGSGTRLTVV.

V is TRBV7-2 and J is TRBJ2-7; D might be TRBD1 (6 bases). This CDR3 contains 15 residues. The V end was cut by 0 bases, the J end by 4 bases, with 13 bases between. Germline CDR1 and CDR2: SGHTA and FQGNSA. This CDR3 is CASSLAADRRYEQYF. The DNA of the CDR3 is TGTGCCAGCAGCTTAGCTGCGGACAGAAGATACGAGCAGTACTTC.

J is TRBJ2-1 and V is TRBV28; D call uncertain. Per the germline V gene, CDR1 is MDHEN and CDR2 is SYDVKM. Trimming took off 6 bases at V and 8 bases at J, with 8 bases between the two ends. The CDR3 spans 11 residues. The CDR3 DNA follows: TGTGCCAGCAGAAGACTTGATGAGCAGTTCTTC. Residues: CASRRLDEQFF. Complete variable domain (other parts from reference TRBV28 and TRBJ2-1): DVKVTQSSRYLVKRTGEKVFLECVQDMDHENMFWYRQDPGLGLRLIYFSYDVKMKEKGDIPEGYSVSREKKERFSLILESASTNQTSMYLCASRRLDEQFFGPGTRLTVL.

The chain uses TRBV28 and TRBJ1-4, with 9 bases identical to TRBD1. From germline, CDR1 is MDHEN and CDR2 SYDVKM. CDR3 length: 15 amino acids. V dropped 3 bases and J dropped 5; count of bases not matched to a gene: 4. CDR3 DNA sequence: TGTGCCAGCAGTTTCCCGGACAGGGGAAATGAAAAACTGTTTTTT. Translating gives CASSFPDRGNEKLFF.

V is TRBV19 and J is TRBJ2-6; D is possibly TRBD1 (6 bases). Trimming cost V 2 bases and J 0 bases, with 11 bases left between them. The CDR3 runs to 17 residues. Germline V gives CDR1 LNHDA, CDR2 SQIVND (reference sequence). The CDR3 spells CASSITAGDSGANVLTF. CDR3 nucleotides: TGTGCCAGTAGTATAACCGCAGGGGACTCTGGGGCCAACGTCCTGACTTTC.

This clone was counted between two and nine times. The chain recombines TRBV11-2 with TRBJ2-7; 8 bases are a match to TRBD1. J gave up 6 bases and V 1 base, and 2 bases lay outside the gene matches. CDR1 and CDR2 from the germline V gene are SGHAT and FQNNGV. CDR3 length: 13 residues. Here the CDR3 DNA reads TGTGCCAGCAGCTTAGGACAGGGGTTCGAGCAGTACTTC. Residues: CASSLGQGFEQYF.

This clone was picked up one time. The CDR3 sequence: CSGGQITDTQYF. DNA of the CDR3: TGCAGCGGTGGACAGATCACAGATACGCAGTATTTT. The chain couples TRBV29-1 to TRBJ2-3; D is perhaps TRBD1 (6 bases). The CDR3 is 12 residues long. Deletions cut 7 bases from V and 2 bases from J, with 10 bases between. Germline-derived CDR1 and CDR2 are SQVTM and ANQGSEA.

V usage is TRBV2 and J usage is TRBJ1-2; D not certain. The CDR3 is 12 amino acids. Germline-derived CDR1 and CDR2 are SNHLY and FYNNEI. V was pared by 2 bases and J by 6 bases, with 7 bases between. This chain's CDR3 is CASSENSDGYTF. The CDR3 nucleotides read TGTGCCAGCAGTGAAAACAGTGATGGCTACACCTTC. Variable domain in full (rest from reference TRBV2 and TRBJ1-2): EPEVTQTPSHQVTQMGQEVILRCVPISNHLYFYWYRQILGQKVEFLVSFYNNEISEKSEIFDDQFSVERPDGSNFTLKIRSTKLEDSAMYFCASSENSDGYTFGSGTRLTVV.

The chain links TRBV18 to TRBJ1-1, with D tentatively TRBD1 (6 bases). The germline gives CDR1 KGHSH, CDR2 LQKENI. Trimming pared 4 bases from V and 6 bases from J, leaving 18 bases between. The length of the CDR3 is 15 residues. This CDR3 reads CASSRTEGSMAEAFF. CDR3 nucleotides: TGTGCCAGCTCACGGACAGAGGGCAGTATGGCTGAAGCTTTCTTT.

This chain joins TRBV28 and TRBJ1-4, with 9 bases aligning to TRBD1. V was clipped by 2 bases and J by 6 bases; unmatched bases: 4. Germline values: CDR1 MDHEN, CDR2 SYDVKM. This CDR3 spans 15 amino acids. The CDR3 region has the DNA TGTGCCAGCAGTTTAGACAGGGGGGAATATGAAAAACTGTTTTTT. Residues: CASSLDRGEYEKLFF.

The table lists this clone with a few counts. The rearrangement links TRBV2 to TRBJ2-3; a weak D match, TRBD2 (6 bases). Looked up from germline, CDR1 is SNHLY and CDR2 is FYNNEI. Trimming pared 4 bases from V and 4 bases from J, leaving 9 bases between. The CDR3 sequence is 13 residues long. CDR3 residues: CASSGDFSDTQYF. CDR3 DNA sequence: TGTGCCAGCAGTGGGGACTTTTCAGATACGCAGTATTTT.

The V call is TRBV25-1, the J call TRBJ1-4; D is unresolved. CDR3 length: 12 amino acids. The V end lost 1 base, the J end lost 13 bases, and 10 bases lay between the germline ends. From germline, CDR1 is MGHDK and CDR2 SYGVNS. The CDR3 sequence is CASSELGALLFF. The CDR3, as DNA: TGTGCCAGCAGTGAATTGGGAGCGCTACTGTTTTTT.